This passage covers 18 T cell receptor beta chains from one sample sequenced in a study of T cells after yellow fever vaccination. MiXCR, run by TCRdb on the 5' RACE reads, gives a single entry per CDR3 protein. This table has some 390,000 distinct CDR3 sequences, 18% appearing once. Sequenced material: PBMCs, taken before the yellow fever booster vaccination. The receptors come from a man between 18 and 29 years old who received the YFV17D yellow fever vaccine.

The CDR3 loop is CSAPGTGAGYEQYF. In DNA form, the CDR3 reads TGCAGTGCACCCGGGACAGGGGCCGGATACGAGCAGTACTTC. The chain is built from TRBV20-1 and TRBJ2-7; TRBD1 matches 10 bases. Germline V gene lookup returns CDR1 DFQATT and CDR2 SNEGSKA (reference sequence). J lost 4 bases, V lost 6 bases, and 9 bases had no gene match. This CDR3 is built from 14 residues.

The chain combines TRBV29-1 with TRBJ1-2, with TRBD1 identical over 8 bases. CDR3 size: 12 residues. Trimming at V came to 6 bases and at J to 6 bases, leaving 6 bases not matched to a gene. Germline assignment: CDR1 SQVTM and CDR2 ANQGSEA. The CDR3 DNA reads TGCAGCGTGACCGGACAGGGTGATGGCTACACCTTC. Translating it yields CSVTGQGDGYTF.

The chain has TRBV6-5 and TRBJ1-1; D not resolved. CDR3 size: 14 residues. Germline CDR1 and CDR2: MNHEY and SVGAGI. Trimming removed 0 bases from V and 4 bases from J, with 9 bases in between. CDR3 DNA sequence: TGTGCCAGCAGTTACTCGGCAGCGAGCACTGAAGCTTTCTTT. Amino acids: CASSYSAASTEAFF.

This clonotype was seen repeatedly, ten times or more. CDR3 DNA sequence: TGCGCCAGCAGCCAAGGTCCGGGGTACGAGCAGTACGTC. Protein: CASSQGPGYEQYV. V is TRBV4-3 and J is TRBJ2-7, with a possible D match to TRBD2 (5 bases). The V gene lost 1 base and the J gene lost 4 bases, with 8 bases spanning the gap. This CDR3 spans 13 amino acids. Germline lookup yields CDR1 LGHNA and CDR2 YSLEER.

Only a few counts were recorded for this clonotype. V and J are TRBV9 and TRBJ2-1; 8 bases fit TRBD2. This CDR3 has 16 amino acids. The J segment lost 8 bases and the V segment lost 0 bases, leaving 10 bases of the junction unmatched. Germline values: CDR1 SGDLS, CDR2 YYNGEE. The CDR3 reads CASSVGTTRTSYEQFF. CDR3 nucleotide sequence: TGTGCCAGCAGCGTAGGAACTACCAGGACTAGCTATGAGCAGTTCTTC.

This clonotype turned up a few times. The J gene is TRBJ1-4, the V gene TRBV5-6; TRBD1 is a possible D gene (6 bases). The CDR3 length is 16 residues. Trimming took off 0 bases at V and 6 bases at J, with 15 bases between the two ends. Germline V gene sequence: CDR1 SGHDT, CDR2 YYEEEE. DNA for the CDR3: TGTGCCAGCAGCTTGGCCGCCCGGGGGCCGGATGAAAAACTGTTTTTT. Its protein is CASSLAARGPDEKLFF.

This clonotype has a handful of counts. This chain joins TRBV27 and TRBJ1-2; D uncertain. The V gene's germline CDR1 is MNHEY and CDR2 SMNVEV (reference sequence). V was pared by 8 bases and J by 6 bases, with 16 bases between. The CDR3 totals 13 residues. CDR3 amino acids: CASYGPVKHGYTF. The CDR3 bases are TGTGCCAGCTATGGACCGGTTAAACATGGCTACACCTTC.

CDR3 sequence reads: CASSSRDRLFNEQFF. CDR3 nucleotides: TGTGCCAGCAGCTCTCGGGACAGACTATTCAATGAGCAGTTCTTC. The V and J genes are TRBV11-2 and TRBJ2-1, with TRBD1 matching 7 bases. CDR1 and CDR2 (germline): SGHAT, FQNNGV. CDR3 size: 15 residues. V trimming: 4 bases; J trimming: 6 bases; junction bases outside the gene matches: 9.

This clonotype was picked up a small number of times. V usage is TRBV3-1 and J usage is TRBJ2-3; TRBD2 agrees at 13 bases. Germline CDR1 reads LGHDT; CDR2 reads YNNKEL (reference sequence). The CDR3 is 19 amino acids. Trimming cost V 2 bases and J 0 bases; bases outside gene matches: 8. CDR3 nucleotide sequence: TGTGCCAGCAGCCAACGCCCAACTAGCGGGGGGGATAGCACAGATACGCAGTATTTT. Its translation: CASSQRPTSGGDSTDTQYF.

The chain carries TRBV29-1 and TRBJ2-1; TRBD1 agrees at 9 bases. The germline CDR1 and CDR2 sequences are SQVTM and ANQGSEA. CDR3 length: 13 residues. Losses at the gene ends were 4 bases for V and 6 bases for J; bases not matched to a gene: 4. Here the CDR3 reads CSVGTGDLNEQFF. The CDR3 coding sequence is TGCAGCGTTGGGACAGGGGACCTCAATGAGCAGTTCTTC.

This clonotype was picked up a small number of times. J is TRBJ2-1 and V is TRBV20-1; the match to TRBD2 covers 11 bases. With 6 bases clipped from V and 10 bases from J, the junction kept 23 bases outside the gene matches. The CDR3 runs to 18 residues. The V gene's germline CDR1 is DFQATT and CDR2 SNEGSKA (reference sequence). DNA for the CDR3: TGCAGTGCCCCCTTAACTCTAGCGGGGGGTCAAACTTCTCGGGAGCAGTTCTTC. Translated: CSAPLTLAGGQTSREQFF.

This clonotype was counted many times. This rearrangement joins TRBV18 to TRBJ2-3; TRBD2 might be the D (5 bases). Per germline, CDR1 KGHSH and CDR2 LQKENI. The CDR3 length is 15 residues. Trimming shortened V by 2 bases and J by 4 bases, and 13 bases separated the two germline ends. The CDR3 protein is CASSPRAELADTQYF. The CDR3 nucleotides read TGTGCCAGCTCACCAAGAGCGGAACTGGCAGATACGCAGTATTTT.

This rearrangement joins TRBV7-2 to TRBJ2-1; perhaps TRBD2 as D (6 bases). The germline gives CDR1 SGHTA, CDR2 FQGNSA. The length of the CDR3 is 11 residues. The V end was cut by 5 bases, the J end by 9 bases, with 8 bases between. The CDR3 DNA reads TGTGCCAGCAGCCAGACTAGTGAGCAGTTCTTC. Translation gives CASSQTSEQFF.

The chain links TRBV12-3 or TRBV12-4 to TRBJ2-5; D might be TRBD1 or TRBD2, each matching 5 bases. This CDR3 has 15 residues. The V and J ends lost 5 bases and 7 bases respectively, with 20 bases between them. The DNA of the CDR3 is TGTGCCAGCAGTCAGATTCAGGGAGCACGAGGGACCCAGTACTTC. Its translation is CASSQIQGARGTQYF.

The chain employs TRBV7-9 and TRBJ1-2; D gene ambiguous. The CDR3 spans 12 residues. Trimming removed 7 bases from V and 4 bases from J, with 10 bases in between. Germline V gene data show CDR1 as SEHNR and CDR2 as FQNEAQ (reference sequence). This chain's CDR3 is CASTLSLYGYTF. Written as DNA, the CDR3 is TGTGCCAGCACCCTGTCACTCTATGGCTACACCTTC.

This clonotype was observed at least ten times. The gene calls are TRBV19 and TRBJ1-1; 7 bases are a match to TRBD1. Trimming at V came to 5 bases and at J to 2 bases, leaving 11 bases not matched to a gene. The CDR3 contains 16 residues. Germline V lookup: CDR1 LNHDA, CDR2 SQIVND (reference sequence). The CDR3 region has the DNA TGTGCCAGTAGTTTTTCCGGGACAGCTCTTAACACTGAAGCTTTCTTT. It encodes CASSFSGTALNTEAFF. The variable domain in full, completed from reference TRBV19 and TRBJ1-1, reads DGGITQSPKYLFRKEGQNVTLSCEQNLNHDAMYWYRQDPGQGLRLIYYSQIVNDFQKGDIAEGYSVSREKKESFPLTVTSAQKNPTAFYLCASSFSGTALNTEAFFGQGTRLTVV.

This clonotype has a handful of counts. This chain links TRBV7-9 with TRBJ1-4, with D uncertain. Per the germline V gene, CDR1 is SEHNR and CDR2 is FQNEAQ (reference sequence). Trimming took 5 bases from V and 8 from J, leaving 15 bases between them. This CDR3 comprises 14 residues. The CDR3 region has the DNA TGTGCCAGCAGCGCCCTTCTTAACGGGGAAAAACTGTTTTTT. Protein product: CASSALLNGEKLFF. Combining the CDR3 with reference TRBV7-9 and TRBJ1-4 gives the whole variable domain DTGVSQNPRHKITKRGQNVTFRCDPISEHNRLYWYRQTLGQGPEFLTYFQNEAQLEKSRLLSDRFSAERPKGSFSTLEIQRTEQGDSAMYLCASSALLNGEKLFFGSGTQLSVL.

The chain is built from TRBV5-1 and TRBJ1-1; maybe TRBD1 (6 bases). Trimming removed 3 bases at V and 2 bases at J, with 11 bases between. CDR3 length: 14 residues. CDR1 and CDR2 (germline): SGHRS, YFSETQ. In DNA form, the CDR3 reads TGCGCCAGCAGCTCGGGACACCTAAACACTGAAGCTTTCTTT. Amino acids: CASSSGHLNTEAFF.